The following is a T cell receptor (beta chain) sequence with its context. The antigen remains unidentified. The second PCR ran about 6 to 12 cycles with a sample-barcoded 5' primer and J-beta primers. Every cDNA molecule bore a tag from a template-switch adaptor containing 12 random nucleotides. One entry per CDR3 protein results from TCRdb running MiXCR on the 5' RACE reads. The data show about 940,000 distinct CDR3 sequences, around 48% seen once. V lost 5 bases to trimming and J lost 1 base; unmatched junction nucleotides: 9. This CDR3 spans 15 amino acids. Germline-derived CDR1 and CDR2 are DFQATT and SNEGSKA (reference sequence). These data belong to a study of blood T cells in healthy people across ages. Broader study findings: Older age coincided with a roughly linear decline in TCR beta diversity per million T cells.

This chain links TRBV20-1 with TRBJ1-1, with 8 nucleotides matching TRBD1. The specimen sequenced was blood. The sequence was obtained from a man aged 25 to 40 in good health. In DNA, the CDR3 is TGCAGTGCTGGGCCCAGCGACAGGGGGAACACTGAAGCTTTCTTT. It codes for CSAGPSDRGNTEAFF.